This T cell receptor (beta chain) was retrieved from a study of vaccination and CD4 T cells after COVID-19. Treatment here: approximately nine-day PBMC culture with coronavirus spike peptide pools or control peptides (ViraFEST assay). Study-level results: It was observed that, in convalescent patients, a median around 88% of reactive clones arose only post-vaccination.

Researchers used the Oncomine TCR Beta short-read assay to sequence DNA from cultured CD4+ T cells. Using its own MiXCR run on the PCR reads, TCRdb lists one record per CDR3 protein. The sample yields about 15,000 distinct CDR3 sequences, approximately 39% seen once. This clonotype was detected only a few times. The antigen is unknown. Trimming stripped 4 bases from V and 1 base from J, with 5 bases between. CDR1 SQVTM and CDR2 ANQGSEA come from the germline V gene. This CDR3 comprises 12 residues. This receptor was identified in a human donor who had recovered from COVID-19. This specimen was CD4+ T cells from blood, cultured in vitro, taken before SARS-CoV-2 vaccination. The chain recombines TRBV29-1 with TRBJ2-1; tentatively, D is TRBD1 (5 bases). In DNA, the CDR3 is TGCAGCGTTGGGACATCCTACAATGAGCAGTTCTTC. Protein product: CSVGTSYNEQFF.